This T cell receptor (beta chain) was observed in a study of cytomegalovirus exposure and HLA in healthy donors. Study-wide findings and caveats: Some V segments, TRBV6-2 and TRBV6-3 among them, were indistinguishable and were therefore excluded.

Details on this clone: Its specificity is not known.

PCR amplification relied on 60 Vbeta primers (plus 13 Jbeta primers). Here immunoSEQ multiplex PCR was the method, and the copy in TCRdb shows in-frame clones only, minus some. The sample holds approximately 110,000 clones, over 70% seen once. This CDR3 has 13 residues. Germline CDR1 SGHVS, CDR2 FNYEAQ. Trimming removed 1 base at V and 4 bases at J, with 8 bases between. This chain links TRBV7-6 with TRBJ2-7; no reliable D call. The TCR originated in a man aged 40-50 years in good health and CMV-seronegative. Sequenced: PBMCs. This CDR3 reads CASSLGSRYEQYF. The DNA of the CDR3 is TGTGCCAGCAGCTTAGGGTCCAGGTACGAGCAGTACTTC.